The source of this T cell receptor beta chain is a study of cytotoxic CD8 clonotypes in ibrutinib-treated CLL. Overall study: Sequencing produced an average of about 260,000 productive templates and tens of thousands of productive rearrangements per sample.

As to this clone: What it binds is unknown.

Profiling relied on immunoSEQ multiplex PCR, and the TCRdb table lists in-frame clones only, not all of them. The sample carries roughly 150,000 clones, about 84% recorded once. Approximately 2 micrograms of genomic DNA (from cryopreserved PBMCs) were used for TCR beta libraries. Study-wide points: Public clonotypes were uncommon and contracted or stayed stable on treatment. Sustained-remission patients were sampled at different times than progressing patients were.

This CDR3 has 13 residues. Germline values: CDR1 KGHSH, CDR2 LQKENI. V lost 3 bases, J lost 5 bases, and 9 bases lay in between. This chain uses TRBV18 with TRBJ2-3; weak D call: TRBD2 (6 bases). The clonotype originates from a human donor with chronic lymphocytic leukemia. The starting material was PBMCs, obtained after 24 months of ibrutinib treatment. CDR3 sequence reads: CASSPAGLDTQYF. In DNA, the CDR3 is TGTGCCAGCTCACCGGCGGGACTAGATACGCAGTATTTT.